What follows is one TCR beta chain and its context. CDR3 length: 15 residues. Trimming removed 5 bases from V and 7 bases from J, with 17 bases in between. Germline V gene lookup returns CDR1 SGHVS and CDR2 FQNEAQ. This sample is drawn from a study of T cell changes during pregnancy in multiple sclerosis. The table came from immunoSEQ multiplex PCR; TCRdb's copy has only in-frame clones and leaves some out. The sample has about 85,000 clones; more than 85% are singletons. The chain links TRBV7-8 to TRBJ1-4; D unresolved. This receptor was taken from a female donor with multiple sclerosis, enrolled in a pregnancy study. This material consisted of peripheral blood, taken in the first trimester of pregnancy. The CDR3 region has the DNA TGTGCCAGCAGCCGAGGGCGAGCGGGTGTTGAAAAACTGTTTTTT. It yields the protein CASSRGRAGVEKLFF.